This TCR beta chain was recorded in a study of control samples from healthy donors and cancer patients. TCRdb keeps only in-frame clones here, not all; method: immunoSEQ multiplex PCR. Of 70,000 or so clones listed, 85% to 95% are singletons. This CDR3 contains 13 residues. Trimming shortened V by 0 bases and J by 6 bases, and 7 bases separated the two germline ends. The germline V gene has CDR1 LGHNT and CDR2 FRNRAP. Sequencing used blood. This receptor was identified in a middle-aged woman in good health. The gene calls are TRBV12-5 and TRBJ2-3; no definite D call. CDR3 in amino acids: CASGLVASDTQYF. The CDR3 DNA follows: TGTGCTAGTGGTTTGGTAGCATCGGATACGCAGTATTTT.